Listed below are T cell receptor beta chains from one sample, sequenced in a study of identical twins. TCRdb fed the 5' RACE reads into MiXCR, producing one record per CDR3 protein. The data contain under 900,000 distinct CDR3 sequences, roughly 12% of them seen just once; the ten biggest clones take up around 1.6%. Another study also made use of these data, one on yellow fever vaccine responses in identical twins.

Sequencing used PBMCs. The receptors shown here come from a woman aged 18-29 years in good health. CDR3s include the opening cysteine and the closing phenylalanine or tryptophan. A D gene is named only where the DNA matches it firmly. Clone size is stated in some rows and not others, as once, few, many or a class when expanded.

D	size	V	J	CDR3	DNA
.	.	TRBV27	TRBJ2-7	CASSWQGGSTYEQYF	TGTGCCAGCAGCTGGCAGGGAGGTTCTACCTACGAGCAGTACTTC
.	few	TRBV2	TRBJ1-1	CASRFDRAFF	TGTGCCAGCAGGTTCGACAGGGCTTTCTTT
TRBD1	few	TRBV2	TRBJ1-2	CASSEWDRGRDGYGYTF	TGTGCCAGCAGTGAGTGGGACAGGGGCCGGGACGGCTATGGCTACACCTTC
.	many	TRBV10-3	TRBJ2-1	CAIRRSSYNEQFF	TGTGCCATCAGGAGGTCTAGCTACAATGAGCAGTTCTTC
.	few	TRBV2	TRBJ2-7	CASSKMGLSNYEQYF	TGTGCCAGCAGCAAAATGGGGTTGTCCAACTACGAGCAGTACTTC
.	many	TRBV28	TRBJ2-1	CASSFMVSGEQFF	TGTGCCAGCAGTTTTATGGTATCTGGTGAGCAGTTCTTC
.	.	TRBV28	TRBJ2-3	CASSLSGGEDTDTQYF	TGTGCCAGCAGTTTATCTGGCGGGGAGGACACAGATACGCAGTATTTT
.	few	TRBV12-3/TRBV12-4	TRBJ1-1	CASSKLRTATEAFF	TGTGCCAGCAGTAAACTCCGGACAGCCACTGAAGCTTTCTTT
TRBD2	.	TRBV12-3/TRBV12-4	TRBJ2-5	CASTRSGGYRTQYF	TGTGCCAGCACCCGTAGCGGGGGGTATCGGACCCAGTACTTC
.	few	TRBV6-1	TRBJ2-1	CASRTHGAGALNEQFF	TGTGCCAGCAGAACCCATGGGGCAGGGGCGCTCAATGAGCAGTTCTTC
TRBD1	few	TRBV12-3/TRBV12-4	TRBJ1-5	CASSKDRGQGQPQHF	TGTGCCAGCAGCAAGGACAGGGGGCAGGGTCAGCCCCAGCATTTT
TRBD2	.	TRBV4-1	TRBJ2-7	CASSQRLAGVSYEQYF	TGCGCCAGCAGCCAACGACTAGCGGGTGTCTCCTACGAGCAGTACTTC
TRBD1	.	TRBV7-9	TRBJ1-1	CASSSGTGGGTEAFF	TGTGCCAGCAGCTCCGGGACAGGGGGAGGGACTGAAGCTTTCTTT
.	few	TRBV12-3/TRBV12-4	TRBJ2-2	CASSPVPNTGELFF	TGTGCCAGCAGTCCAGTTCCGAACACCGGGGAGCTGTTTTTT
TRBD1	few	TRBV7-3	TRBJ2-3	CASSSQDRGPGQYF	TGTGCCAGCAGCTCACAGGACAGGGGGCCGGGGCAGTATTTT
TRBD1	few	TRBV18	TRBJ1-3	CASSLLSGQPGNTIYF	TGTGCCAGCTCGCTCTTGTCGGGACAGCCTGGAAACACCATATATTTT
.	.	TRBV7-9	TRBJ2-7	CASSLGSGRKNYEQYF	TGTGCCAGCAGCTTAGGGTCGGGGCGGAAAAACTACGAGCAGTACTTC
TRBD2	many	TRBV9	TRBJ2-7	CASSVSGSYEQYF	TGCGCCAGCAGCGTTAGCGGGAGTTACGAGCAGTACTTC
TRBD1	few	TRBV5-1	TRBJ2-1	CASADRGSYNEQFF	TGCGCCAGCGCTGACAGGGGCTCCTACAATGAGCAGTTCTTC
TRBD2	.	TRBV3-1	TRBJ2-1	CASSQDLASGGLYNEQFF	TGTGCCAGCAGCCAAGATCTGGCTAGCGGGGGGTTGTACAATGAGCAGTTCTTC
.	many	TRBV12-3/TRBV12-4	TRBJ2-5	CASSFGGRVRQETQYF	TGTGCCAGCAGTTTTGGGGGCAGGGTCCGCCAAGAGACCCAGTACTTC
TRBD1	.	TRBV7-8	TRBJ2-7	CASSSYYRDRGTYEQYF	TGTGCCAGCAGCTCCTATTACCGGGACAGGGGGACCTACGAGCAGTACTTC
.	.	TRBV5-6	TRBJ2-7	CASSLYRYEQYF	TGTGCCAGCAGCTTATACCGTTACGAGCAGTACTTC
TRBD2	.	TRBV7-9	TRBJ2-1	CASSLGAGAPYNEQFF	TGTGCCAGCAGCTTAGGAGCGGGGGCTCCCTACAATGAGCAGTTCTTC
.	.	TRBV3-1	TRBJ1-1	CASSQGSGRTEAFF	TGTGCCAGCAGCCAAGGTAGCGGGCGGACTGAAGCTTTCTTT
TRBD2	.	TRBV29-1	TRBJ2-1	CSVEDVAGDEQFF	TGCAGCGTTGAAGATGTAGCGGGCGATGAGCAGTTCTTC
.	few	TRBV6-2/TRBV6-3	TRBJ2-1	CASSGGGEPYNEQFF	TGTGCCAGCAGCGGAGGAGGGGAACCCTACAATGAGCAGTTCTTC
TRBD2	few	TRBV19	TRBJ2-2	CASSIAFLGLVIGELFF	TGTGCCAGTAGTATCGCCTTCCTAGGACTAGTGATCGGGGAGCTGTTTTTT
.	.	TRBV20-1	TRBJ1-1	CSASPAGTFNTEAFF	TGCAGTGCTTCACCTGCTGGGACTTTCAACACTGAAGCTTTCTTT
TRBD2	.	TRBV29-1	TRBJ2-1	CSGGLAGSSYNEQFF	TGCAGCGGGGGACTAGCGGGGTCCTCCTACAATGAGCAGTTCTTC
.	.	TRBV2	TRBJ2-1	CASSNQLYNEQFF	TGTGCCAGCAGCAATCAGTTGTACAATGAGCAGTTCTTC
.	few	TRBV2	TRBJ2-5	CASTPGLKETQYF	TGTGCCAGCACCCCGGGACTCAAAGAGACCCAGTACTTC
.	few	TRBV19	TRBJ2-1	CASSMKQYNEQFF	TGTGCCAGTAGTATGAAACAGTACAATGAGCAGTTCTTC
TRBD2	.	TRBV5-1	TRBJ2-7	CASSLSGAGEQYF	TGCGCCAGCAGCTTGAGCGGGGCGGGCGAGCAGTACTTC
.	many	TRBV18	TRBJ2-7	CASSPPRDRHEQYF	TGTGCCAGCTCACCACCAAGGGATCGGCACGAGCAGTACTTC
TRBD2	many	TRBV7-9	TRBJ2-3	CASTSLAGHPDTQYF	TGTGCCAGCACCTCACTAGCGGGGCATCCAGATACGCAGTATTTT
TRBD2	few	TRBV28	TRBJ2-1	CASSLRPGLAGLDEQFF	TGTGCCAGCAGTTTGCGACCGGGACTAGCGGGTCTCGATGAGCAGTTCTTC
.	many	TRBV4-1	TRBJ2-2	CASSQDRQRELFF	TGCGCCAGCAGCCAAGACAGACAAAGGGAGCTGTTTTTT
.	many	TRBV28	TRBJ2-7	CASTAGGATVEEQYF	TGTGCCAGCACCGCCGGCGGAGCGACAGTAGAGGAGCAGTACTTC
.	few	TRBV29-1	TRBJ2-1	CSVARYIQDNEQFF	TGCAGCGTCGCCCGTTACATACAGGACAATGAGCAGTTCTTC
.	.	TRBV27	TRBJ2-3	CASSLGQTGTDTQYF	TGTGCCAGCAGTTTAGGACAGACCGGCACAGATACGCAGTATTTT
TRBD1	many	TRBV5-1	TRBJ2-1	CASSFSGTGINEQFF	TGCGCCAGCAGCTTTTCCGGGACAGGGATCAATGAGCAGTTCTTC
.	many	TRBV12-3/TRBV12-4	TRBJ1-2	CASSWGTYGYTF	TGTGCCAGCAGTTGGGGAACTTATGGCTACACCTTC
.	many	TRBV29-1	TRBJ2-1	CSVAWDPYNEQFF	TGCAGCGTTGCCTGGGATCCCTACAATGAGCAGTTCTTC
.	.	TRBV15	TRBJ1-3	CATSRTGHSGNTIYF	TGTGCCACCAGCAGAACAGGACATTCTGGAAACACCATATATTTT
TRBD2	.	TRBV10-1	TRBJ2-1	CASSRGTTNNEQFF	TGCGCCAGCAGTAGAGGGACTACAAACAATGAGCAGTTCTTC
TRBD2	.	TRBV12-3/TRBV12-4	TRBJ2-1	CASTRKGTSGGGEQFF	TGTGCCAGCACCAGAAAAGGGACTAGCGGGGGTGGTGAGCAGTTCTTC
TRBD2	few	TRBV20-1	TRBJ2-2	CSARGLRSGGAGELFF	TGCAGTGCTAGAGGATTGAGGAGCGGGGGGGCCGGGGAGCTGTTTTTT
TRBD2	once	TRBV7-8	TRBJ2-1	CASSPKTSGRMHEQFF	TGTGCCAGCAGCCCTAAGACTAGCGGGAGAATGCATGAGCAGTTCTTC
TRBD1	many	TRBV5-1	TRBJ1-3	CASSLEGQRNTIYF	TGCGCCAGCAGCTTGGAGGGACAGCGAAACACCATATATTTT
TRBD2	.	TRBV20-1	TRBJ2-1	CSARLSSGGPSSYNEQFF	TGCAGTGCTAGGCTGAGTAGCGGGGGCCCGAGCTCCTACAATGAGCAGTTCTTC